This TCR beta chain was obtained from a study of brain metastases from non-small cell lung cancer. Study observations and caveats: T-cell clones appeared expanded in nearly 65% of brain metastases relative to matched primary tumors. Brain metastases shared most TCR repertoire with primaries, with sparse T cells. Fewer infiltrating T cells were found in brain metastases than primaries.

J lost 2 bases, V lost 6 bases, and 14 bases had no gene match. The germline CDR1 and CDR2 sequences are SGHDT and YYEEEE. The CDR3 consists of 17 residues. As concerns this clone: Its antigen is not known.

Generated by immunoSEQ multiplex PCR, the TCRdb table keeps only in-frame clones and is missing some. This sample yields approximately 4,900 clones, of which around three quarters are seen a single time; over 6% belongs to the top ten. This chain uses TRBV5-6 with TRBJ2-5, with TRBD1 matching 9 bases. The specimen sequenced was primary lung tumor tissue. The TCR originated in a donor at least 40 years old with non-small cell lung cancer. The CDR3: CASIPGPTGGFQETQYF. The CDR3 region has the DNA TGTGCCAGCATCCCGGGCCCGACAGGGGGGTTTCAAGAGACCCAGTACTTC.